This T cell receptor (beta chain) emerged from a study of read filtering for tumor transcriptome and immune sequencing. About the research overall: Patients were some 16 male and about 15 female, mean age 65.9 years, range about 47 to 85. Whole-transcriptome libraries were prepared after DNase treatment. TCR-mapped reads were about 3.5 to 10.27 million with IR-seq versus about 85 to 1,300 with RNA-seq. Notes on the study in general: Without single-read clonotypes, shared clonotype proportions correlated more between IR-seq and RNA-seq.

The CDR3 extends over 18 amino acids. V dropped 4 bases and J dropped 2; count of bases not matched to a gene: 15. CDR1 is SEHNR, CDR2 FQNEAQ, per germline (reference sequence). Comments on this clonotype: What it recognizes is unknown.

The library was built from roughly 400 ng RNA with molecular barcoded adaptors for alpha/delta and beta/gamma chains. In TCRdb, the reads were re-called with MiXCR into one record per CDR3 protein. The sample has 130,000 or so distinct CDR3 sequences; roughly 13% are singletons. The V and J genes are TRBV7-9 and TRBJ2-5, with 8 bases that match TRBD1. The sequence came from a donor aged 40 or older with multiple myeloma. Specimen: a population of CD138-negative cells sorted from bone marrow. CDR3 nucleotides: TGTGCCAGCAGCTCCTTTTACCACACCACAGGGGGTCAAGAGACCCAGTACTTC. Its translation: CASSSFYHTTGGQETQYF.